This T cell receptor beta chain was identified in a study of CD8 T cells in Susac syndrome. In Susac syndrome patients, recently defined diagnostic criteria for definite or probable disease were met. Reverse transcription of roughly 0.5 to 1 ug RNA was carried out with random hexamers. The immunoSEQ assay covered 54 Vbeta and 13 Jbeta segments for CDR3. In TCRdb, the immunoSEQ multiplex PCR reads were re-called with MiXCR into one record per CDR3 protein. The data show roughly 110,000 distinct CDR3 sequences, roughly 94% seen once. CDR3 length equals 15 residues. V lost 2 bases, J lost 3 bases, and 5 bases stayed unmatched. Looked up from germline, CDR1 is SGHRS and CDR2 is YFSETQ. The study, taken as a whole, reports: Among active patients and in TEMRA cells, CD8+ clonal expansion in Susac reached its peak. Detection of Susac-specific public clones gave over 15 in total CD8+ repertoires and about five in CD8+ TEMRA repertoires.

This clonotype was detected once. Its antigen is not known. Source material: CD8+ T cells from PBMCs. This receptor was identified in a human donor with Susac syndrome. This chain connects TRBV5-1 to TRBJ2-1; 7 nucleotides line up with TRBD2. In DNA form, the CDR3 reads TGCGCCAGCAGCTTCCTGGGGGGGGGCTACAATGAGCAGTTCTTC. The encoded protein is CASSFLGGGYNEQFF. The complete variable domain, with remaining parts taken from reference TRBV5-1 and TRBJ2-1, reads KAGVTQTPRYLIKTRGQQVTLSCSPISGHRSVSWYQQTPGQGLQFLFEYFSETQRNKGNFPGRFSGRQFSNSRSEMNVSTLELGDSALYLCASSFLGGGYNEQFFGPGTRLTVL.